The T cell receptor beta chain described here comes from a study of shared clonotypes between healthy human individuals (dated by TCRdb to 2018 to 2020). Regarding the research as a whole: Three men and two women, aged 18 to 49 years, made up the cohort. To estimate repertoire size and how much clonotypes are shared between individuals, the study performed deep sequencing of blood TCR repertoires from about 5 healthy adults. Per donor, leukapheresis produced somewhere between about 0.94 and 8.9 billion PBMCs. Different laboratories and diverse techniques were used to prepare libraries and sequence TCR repertoires, to increase sequencing depth and limit assay-specific biases. For each donor, CD4 naive and CD4 memory were each given three plates, CD8 naive was given two plates, and CD8 memory was given one plate.

Using the deep immunoSEQ assay, multiplex PCR amplified TCR CDR3 regions from genomic DNA. Extracted genomic DNA from each cell subset was distributed evenly across all wells of several immunoSEQ 96-well plates, and each plate was treated as a replicate. Each replicate PCR for sorted subsets received about 200 ng genomic DNA, equal to about 30,000 T cell genomes. The purified libraries were quantified using a Qubit 3.0 fluorometer, sized with a Bioanalyzer 2100, and then quantified again using the KAPA Library Quantification kit. Every immunoSEQ 96-well plate was sequenced on a separate single-read 150-cycle Illumina NextSeq 550 flow cell. The study's own analysis went as follows. Because the immunoSEQ output held only junctional sequences and lacked quality scores, the filtering could not match the filtering applied to full-length reads. To assign V/J genes and CDR3, sequences were annotated using PyIR, a Python wrapper for IgBLAST v1.9, with IMGT germline references. Any read was removed if the V/J assignment was weak (E-value above 1e-6), the CDR3 was missing, or the read contained stop codons, out-of-frame junctions, or ambiguous translated residues. V3J clonotypes were defined by identical inferred V gene, J gene, and CDR3 amino acid sequence. The percentage overlap between two repertoires was calculated by dividing the number of shared unique clonotypes by the size of the smaller repertoire. Three approaches were used to assess repertoire richness: RTK rarefaction, the Chao1 estimator, and Recon v2.1 estimates of unobserved clonotypes. Generation probabilities for all TCRbeta clonotypes obtained by the gDNA method from a handful of donors were computed using OLGA. The immuneACCESS repertoire file appears here via TCRdb, limited to in-frame rearrangements. These files lack a portion of the clones; in checked studies, under half of the deficit traces to unresolved V genes, and the cause of the others is not known. V and J calls and clone size are given by that table; D and trimming were obtained from the DNA. This sample lists 230,000 or so clones; over 50% were detected once. The ten largest clones capture more than 9.5% of the sample.

Turning to this clone: This clone's antigen is unknown. One base away there is no much larger clone; base qualities are not given.

Healthy HIV-negative adults with no recently reported acute infections or vaccinations were included as donors. Every donor was a Caucasian adult residing in Nashville, Tennessee, USA. CD4+ T cells were enriched by magnetic negative selection; naive cells were then positively selected on CD45RA, and the negative fraction formed the memory subset. After blood collection by leukapheresis, PBMCs were isolated using Ficoll-Histopaque density gradient centrifugation and then cryopreserved in the vapor phase of liquid nitrogen. Analytical flow cytometry was used to check the purity and quantity of each magnetically sorted T cell population. Genomic DNA was isolated from each sorted fraction and quantified by UV absorbance on a Nanodrop 2000c. The CDR3 measures 17 amino acids from cysteine to phenylalanine. The retained sequence is limited to the CDR3, 51 bases, with the frame set at the first base. At the junction V is shortened by 0 bases and J by 5 bases; bases outside the gene matches: 6. CDR1 is given as SGHDT and CDR2 as YYEEEE, both from the germline V gene.

Paper-wide results and their limitations: Naive subsets generally had larger estimated clonotype richness than memory subsets did. Pairwise subsampling indicated that sequencing depth was expected to affect the degree of clonotype sharing among donors. Sharing across a few donors was observed for about 5% of naive CD4, 3.5% of naive CD8, 2% to 2.5% of memory CD4, and approximately 0.41% of memory CD8 clonotypes. The small number of donors limited the genetic and exposure-history diversity represented. Sampling was restricted to blood, and TCR repertoires in tissues likely differ from the TCR repertoires found in blood. Compared with non-shared clonotypes, the clonotypes found in all four sorted-subset donors had higher generation probabilities. Incomplete sequencing was indicated by rarefaction of sorted-subset datasets, despite the large sequencing depth.

The receptor comes from a man aged 25 to 45 in good health. Recombination joined TRBV5-6 with TRBJ2-6, with 9 bases in between that match TRBD1. The sequencing input was memory CD4+ T cells sorted from blood. According to the study, the label for this sample's cell subset or site signals: CD45RA-negative fraction. The CDR3 region has the sequence CASSLERDRERANVLTF. At the DNA level, the sequence is TGTGCCAGCAGCTTGGAAAGGGACAGGGAACGGGCCAACGTCCTGACTTTC.